The clone carrying this T cell receptor beta chain was counted a few times. This sample is drawn from a study of response to subunit inactivated influenza vaccine. MiXCR, applied by TCRdb to the RT-PCR reads, yields one record per CDR3 protein. Among roughly 570,000 distinct CDR3 sequences listed, less than 15% were seen once. Germline CDR1 MDHEN, CDR2 SYDVKM. Trimming cost V 4 bases and J 3 bases; bases outside gene matches: 5. The CDR3 loop spans 14 amino acids. The sequence derives from a man aged 45 to 65 who received an inactivated influenza vaccine. The input for sequencing was PBMCs from blood, taken roughly 12 days after vaccination. J is TRBJ2-7 and V is TRBV28; 8 nucleotides align to TRBD1. CDR3 in amino acids: CASSSDRDYYEQYF. The CDR3 nucleotides read TGTGCCAGCAGTTCGGACAGGGATTACTACGAGCAGTACTTC.